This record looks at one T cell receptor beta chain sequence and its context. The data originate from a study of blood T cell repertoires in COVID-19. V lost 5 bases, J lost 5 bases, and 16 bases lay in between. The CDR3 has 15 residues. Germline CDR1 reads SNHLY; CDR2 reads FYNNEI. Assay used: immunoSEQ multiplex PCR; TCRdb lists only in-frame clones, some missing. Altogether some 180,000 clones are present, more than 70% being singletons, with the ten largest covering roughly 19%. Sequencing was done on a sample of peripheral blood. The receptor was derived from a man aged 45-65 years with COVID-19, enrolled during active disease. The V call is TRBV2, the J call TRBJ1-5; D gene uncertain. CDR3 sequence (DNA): TGTGCCAGCAGTCACCGGGATAGGGTTGATCAGCCCCAGCATTTT. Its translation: CASSHRDRVDQPQHF.